Each of the 32 T cell receptor beta chains below was sequenced from the same sample in a study of blood T cell repertoires in COVID-19. Profiled with immunoSEQ multiplex PCR; TCRdb holds only in-frame clones, not every one. The data hold about 70,000 clones, with more than 70% observed a single time. What was sequenced was peripheral blood. These receptors came from a human donor in a cohort sampled during active COVID-19.

The CDR3 protein is CASSFREANTGELFF. The CDR3 DNA reads TGCGCCAGCAGCTTCAGGGAAGCGAACACCGGGGAGCTGTTTTTT. The V call is TRBV5-1, the J call TRBJ2-2, with a weak D call TRBD1 (5 bases). This CDR3 is 15 amino acids long. V was trimmed by 2 bases and J by 0 bases, leaving 8 bases between them. The germline V gene encodes CDR1 SGHRS and CDR2 YFSETQ.

This chain uses TRBV7-3 with TRBJ2-1; 8 bases map to TRBD1. The V and J ends lost 2 bases and 4 bases, in that order; junction bases with no gene match: 4. Germline CDR1 SGHTA, CDR2 FQGTGA. The CDR3 spans 15 residues. CDR3 protein: CASSLDRGSYNEQFF. The CDR3 DNA reads as TGTGCCAGCAGCTTAGACAGGGGTTCGTACAATGAGCAGTTCTTC.

This chain links TRBV6-5 with TRBJ1-5; a possible D gene is TRBD1 (5 bases). V gave up 6 bases and J gave up 4 bases, with 13 bases separating them. CDR1 and CDR2 (germline): MNHEY, SVGAGI. The CDR3 covers 14 residues. The CDR3 is CASRDRRGNQPQHF. The DNA for the CDR3 is TGTGCCAGCAGGGACCGACGGGGGAATCAGCCCCAGCATTTT.

The gene calls are TRBV5-1 and TRBJ2-1; D perhaps matches TRBD2 (5 bases). The CDR3 runs 14 residues. Trimming removed 1 base from V and 8 bases from J, with 13 bases in between. CDR1 SGHRS and CDR2 YFSETQ come from the germline V gene. The DNA for the CDR3 is TGCGCCAGCAGCTTGACGCCTAGCATCGATGAGCAGTTCTTC. It encodes CASSLTPSIDEQFF.

The V gene is TRBV2, the J gene TRBJ1-4; 7 bases are a match to TRBD1. Germline lookup yields CDR1 SNHLY and CDR2 FYNNEI. The CDR3 loop spans 15 amino acids. V trimming: 4 bases; J trimming: 2 bases; junction bases outside the gene matches: 4. CDR3 protein: CASSVLQGTNEKLFF. The CDR3 DNA sequence: TGTGCCAGCAGTGTACTACAGGGGACTAATGAAAAACTGTTTTTT.

The chain couples TRBV5-6 to TRBJ2-7, with no clear D. This CDR3 spans 12 amino acids. In germline, CDR1 is SGHDT, CDR2 YYEEEE. The V gene lost 2 bases and the J gene lost 3 bases, with 6 bases spanning the gap. This CDR3 is CASSFGNYEQYV. In nucleotides, the CDR3 is TGTGCCAGCAGCTTCGGTAACTACGAGCAGTACGTC.

V is TRBV6-1 and J is TRBJ1-1; D gene uncertain. The CDR3 has 14 residues. From germline, CDR1 is MNHNS and CDR2 SASEGT. The V end was cut by 2 bases, the J end by 10 bases, with 17 bases between. The CDR3: CASSERRNNAVAFF. CDR3 nucleotide sequence: TGTGCCAGCAGTGAAAGAAGGAACAATGCGGTAGCTTTCTTT.

This chain joins TRBV7-9 and TRBJ2-2; weak D call: TRBD1 (5 bases). The CDR3 covers 15 residues. Germline CDR1 SEHNR, CDR2 FQNEAQ (reference sequence). V dropped 1 base and J dropped 6 bases, with 12 bases sitting between them. The CDR3 nucleotides read TGTGCCAGCAGCTTAGTATACCAGGGTCCCGGGGAGCTGTTTTTT. This encodes CASSLVYQGPGELFF.

The genes are TRBV5-5 and TRBJ2-2; 7 positions match TRBD2. The J segment lost 5 bases and the V segment lost 1 base, leaving 14 bases of the junction unmatched. Germline CDR1 reads SGHKS; CDR2 reads YYEKEE (reference sequence). This CDR3 is built from 18 residues. The CDR3 DNA reads TGTGCCAGCAGCTTGCTGGGGGGGGGAACCGGTGGGACCGGGGAGCTGTTTTTT. This sequence encodes CASSLLGGGTGGTGELFF.

V gene TRBV11-3 combines with J gene TRBJ2-1, with 9 bases lining up with TRBD2. This CDR3 comprises 15 residues. Trimming cost V 2 bases and J 6 bases; bases outside gene matches: 5. In germline, CDR1 is SGHNT, CDR2 YENEEA. The DNA of the CDR3 is TGTGCCAGCAGCTTAAGGGGACTAGCTTCCAATGAGCAGTTCTTC. As protein: CASSLRGLASNEQFF.

The chain employs TRBV28 and TRBJ1-4, with 8 nucleotides matching TRBD1. CDR1 and CDR2 (germline): MDHEN, SYDVKM. CDR3 length: 16 amino acids. V trimming: 5 bases; J trimming: 3 bases; junction bases outside the gene matches: 8. CDR3 protein: CASSGQGREANEKLFF. CDR3 coding DNA: TGTGCCAGCAGTGGACAGGGAAGGGAAGCTAATGAAAAACTGTTTTTT.

The CDR3 DNA is TGCGCCAGCAGTGAGGGTACCTATGGCTACACCTTC. Encoded protein: CASSEGTYGYTF. The chain combines TRBV5-1 with TRBJ1-2; no definite D call. Germline loops: CDR1 SGHRS, CDR2 YFSETQ. The V end was cut by 5 bases, the J end by 4 bases, with 9 bases between. This CDR3 spans 12 amino acids.

The chain couples TRBV28 to TRBJ1-2; D not resolved. Germline CDR1 is MDHEN and CDR2 is SYDVKM. CDR3 length: 13 residues. The V gene lost 7 bases and the J gene lost 2 bases, with 11 bases spanning the gap. CDR3 in amino acids: CASISTVNYGYTF. CDR3 sequence (DNA): TGTGCCAGCATCTCCACGGTCAACTATGGCTACACCTTC.

This clone showed up just once. This chain connects TRBV3-1 (or the pseudogene TRBV3-2) to TRBJ2-7, with D possibly being TRBD2 (5 bases). The CDR3 spans 14 residues. V lost 0 bases, J lost 1 base, and 7 bases lay in between. Germline loops: CDR1 LGHDT, CDR2 YNNKEL (reference sequence). CDR3 bases: TGTGCCAGCAGCCAAGACGGCGGGTCCTACGAGCAGTACTTC. This translates into CASSQDGGSYEQYF.

This clone was recorded once. The chain recombines TRBV27 with TRBJ1-6; D not resolved. V dropped 6 bases and J dropped 5 bases, with 8 bases sitting between them. Germline V gene lookup returns CDR1 MNHEY and CDR2 SMNVEV (reference sequence). This CDR3 is 13 amino acids long. CDR3 in amino acids: CASRAADNSPLHF. CDR3 sequence (DNA): TGTGCCAGCAGAGCAGCGGATAATTCACCCCTCCACTTT.

This rearrangement joins TRBV27 to TRBJ2-7; the D is unclear. Per germline, CDR1 MNHEY and CDR2 SMNVEV (reference sequence). This CDR3 comprises 14 residues. The V end was cut by 2 bases, the J end by 2 bases, with 10 bases between. The DNA of the CDR3 is TGTGCCAGCAGTTTAGGGCAGAATACCTACGAGCAGTACTTC. Translating it yields CASSLGQNTYEQYF.

J is TRBJ2-1 and V is TRBV7-9; 8 bases agree with TRBD2. V shed 3 bases, J shed 12 bases, and the junction held 4 bases outside the gene matches. The CDR3 has 12 amino acids. Germline values: CDR1 SEHNR, CDR2 FQNEAQ (reference sequence). DNA for the CDR3: TGTGCCAGCAGCTTCAATAGCGGGACGCAGTTCTTC. As protein: CASSFNSGTQFF.

The gene calls are TRBV7-9 and TRBJ1-1; D is ambiguous. The CDR3 is made up of 12 amino acids. The V end was cut by 5 bases, the J end by 4 bases, with 8 bases between. Germline values: CDR1 SEHNR, CDR2 FQNEAQ (reference sequence). CDR3 nucleotide sequence: TGTGCCAGCAGCCCTGTATCCACTGAAGCTTTCTTT. This sequence encodes CASSPVSTEAFF.

This clone appeared a single time. The V gene is TRBV29-1, the J gene TRBJ1-2, with D possibly TRBD1 on 5 matching bases. Trimming stripped 6 bases from V and 2 bases from J, with 10 bases between. The CDR3 runs to 12 residues. Germline CDR1 and CDR2: SQVTM and ANQGSEA. The CDR3 here is CSVDRGNYGYTF. The CDR3 DNA is TGCAGCGTGGACCGGGGGAACTATGGCTACACCTTC.

The J gene is TRBJ2-7, the V gene TRBV6-5; TRBD1 is a possible D gene (5 bases). Per the germline V gene, CDR1 is MNHEY and CDR2 is SVGAGI. The CDR3 extends over 13 amino acids. V shed 6 bases and J shed 0 bases, with 9 bases lying between them. CDR3 bases: TGTGCCAGCAGCCGGACATACTCCTACGAGCAGTACTTC. It yields the protein CASSRTYSYEQYF.

This clone was found a few times. V and J are TRBV6-1 and TRBJ2-7; TRBD2 is a possible D gene (6 bases). Germline V gene data show CDR1 as MNHNS and CDR2 as SASEGT. This CDR3 has 17 residues. Trimming removed 4 bases at V and 0 bases at J, with 19 bases between. The DNA for the CDR3 is TGTGCCAGCAGTGCCAGCGGACTAACTCTTAGCTCCTACGAGCAGTACGTC. Residues: CASSASGLTLSSYEQYV.

This chain joins TRBV18 and TRBJ2-1; 8 bases agree with TRBD1. Germline V gene lookup returns CDR1 KGHSH and CDR2 LQKENI. Losses at the gene ends were 1 base for V and 7 bases for J; bases not matched to a gene: 6. The CDR3 runs to 15 residues. CDR3 DNA: TGTGCCAGCTCACCACGGGTACAGGGGGGAAATGAGCAGTTCTTC. It codes for CASSPRVQGGNEQFF.

This chain connects TRBV19 to TRBJ2-4; 9 positions match TRBD2. CDR1 is LNHDA, CDR2 SQIVND, per germline (reference sequence). Unmatched junction bases numbered 12, after V lost 0 bases and J lost 0 bases. The length of the CDR3 is 20 residues. The CDR3 loop reads CASSIDGLSGSKLAKNIQYF. CDR3 nucleotides: TGTGCCAGTAGTATAGATGGTCTTAGCGGGAGCAAACTAGCCAAAAACATTCAGTACTTC.

J is TRBJ2-7 and V is TRBV28; 7 bases map to TRBD2. CDR1 is MDHEN, CDR2 SYDVKM, per germline. The CDR3 extends over 15 amino acids. Trimming cost V 5 bases and J 0 bases; bases outside gene matches: 7. CDR3 region: CASSPRDYNSYEQYV. The CDR3 DNA is TGTGCCAGCAGTCCTCGGGACTACAACTCCTACGAGCAGTACGTC.

V gene TRBV5-4 combines with J gene TRBJ2-1; D may be TRBD2 (6 bases). Per germline, CDR1 SGHNT and CDR2 YYREEE (reference sequence). CDR3 length: 16 residues. Deletions cut 0 bases from V and 5 bases from J, with 15 bases between. For the CDR3, the DNA is TGTGCCAGCAGCTTGGGGGCTAGCGTGGGAAACAATGAGCAGTTCTTC. Its protein is CASSLGASVGNNEQFF.

This chain uses TRBV28 with TRBJ2-5; 9 positions match TRBD2. Trimming removed 5 bases from V and 1 base from J; junction bases left unmatched: 5. The CDR3 loop spans 15 amino acids. Per the germline V gene, CDR1 is MDHEN and CDR2 is SYDVKM. DNA for the CDR3: TGTGCCAGCAGTATAAGCGGGAGGACCCAAGAGACCCAGTACTTC. Amino acids: CASSISGRTQETQYF.

The V and J genes are TRBV5-4 and TRBJ1-3; TRBD1 matches 9 bases. Germline V gene sequence: CDR1 SGHNT, CDR2 YYREEE (reference sequence). The CDR3 contains 13 residues. V gave up 2 bases and J gave up 8 bases; unmatched junction bases: 2. The CDR3 here is CASSLQGADTIYF. CDR3 nucleotides: TGTGCCAGCAGCTTACAGGGGGCTGACACCATATATTTT.

This rearrangement joins TRBV28 to TRBJ2-7, with a tentative D call TRBD1 (6 bases). The CDR3 has 14 residues. Germline assignment: CDR1 MDHEN and CDR2 SYDVKM. V dropped 6 bases and J dropped 2 bases, with 14 bases sitting between them. CDR3 coding DNA: TGTGCCAGCAGCAGAGGGACACCGGCCTACGAGCAGTACTTC. This encodes CASSRGTPAYEQYF.

J is TRBJ2-1 and V is TRBV4-1; TRBD1 aligns across 9 bases. The CDR3 sequence is 17 residues long. Germline-derived CDR1 and CDR2 are MGHRA and YSYEKL. V gave up 2 bases and J gave up 1 base; unmatched junction bases: 6. CDR3 sequence reads: CASSQNGTGRSYNEQFF. DNA for the CDR3: TGCGCCAGCAGCCAAAACGGGACAGGGAGGTCCTACAATGAGCAGTTCTTC.

This clone is a singleton in its sample. The same CDR3 is also encoded by other DNA sequences in this sample. V usage is TRBV2 and J usage is TRBJ2-5; D may be TRBD1 (6 bases). The CDR3 is 13 amino acids. Trimming removed 7 bases at V and 2 bases at J, with 11 bases between. The germline gives CDR1 SNHLY, CDR2 FYNNEI. CDR3 protein: CASNPTGQETQYF. The CDR3 DNA reads as TGTGCCAGCAACCCGACAGGACAAGAGACCCAGTACTTC.

This chain connects TRBV7-9 to TRBJ1-4, with 10 bases fitting TRBD1. The junction had 1 base not matched to a gene; V was cut back by 4 bases and J by 5 bases. This CDR3 is 14 amino acids long. CDR1 and CDR2 (germline): SEHNR, FQNEAQ (reference sequence). Here the CDR3 reads CASSSDRGNEKLFF. CDR3 nucleotides: TGTGCCAGCAGCTCGGACAGGGGGAATGAAAAACTGTTTTTT.

The chain couples TRBV3-1 (or the pseudogene TRBV3-2) to TRBJ1-2; 9 nucleotides agree with TRBD1. The V gene end was trimmed by 2 bases and the J gene end by 6 bases; junction bases not matched to a gene: 10. This CDR3 has 16 amino acids. Looked up from germline, CDR1 is LGHDT and CDR2 is YNNKEL (reference sequence). CDR3 in amino acids: CASSQYQGQGVNGYTF. In nucleotides, the CDR3 is TGTGCCAGCAGCCAATATCAGGGACAGGGCGTAAATGGCTACACCTTC.